This paragraph reports one T cell receptor beta chain. Its antigen remains unknown. The data are from a study of T-cell reconstitution after alpha-beta-depleted transplantation in children. The TCRbeta library incorporated unique molecular identifiers. TCRdb ran MiXCR on the PCR reads and lists one entry per CDR3 protein. The data show around 8,600 distinct CDR3 sequences, 15% to 20% seen once. Study results and caveats: T-cell numbers and diversity, one year after transplant, stemmed largely from T cells that were newly produced. Several hundred rapidly expanded clones from non-depleted graft cells reportedly supplied alpha-beta T cells about two months post-transplant.

This receptor was taken from a girl in the first two years of life who had a stem cell transplant for combined immunodeficiency, so the T cells may come from the graft donor. The sequencing used PBMCs, mostly from graft donor cells, collected 60 days after TCRalphabeta/CD19-depleted stem cell transplant.

For the CDR3, the DNA is TGCGCCAGCAGCTTGGATGGGCGGATCTACAATGAGCAGTTCTTC. The encoded protein is CASSLDGRIYNEQFF. The rearrangement links TRBV5-1 to TRBJ2-1; D is uncertain. CDR1 and CDR2 from the germline V gene are SGHRS and YFSETQ. Trimming removed 0 bases at V and 3 bases at J, with 10 bases between. The CDR3 is 15 residues long.